This T cell receptor (beta chain) came from a study of beta chain features in type 1 diabetes. The study, taken as a whole, reports: TCRB CDR3 length was moderately but significantly reduced in all four CD4+ subsets of Type 1 diabetes patients. Any HLA type influence on TCRB rearrangement was left unresolved here.

CDR1 and CDR2 from the germline V gene are SGHRS and YFSETQ. This CDR3 has 16 residues. Trimming removed 4 bases at V and 12 bases at J, with 26 bases between. By way of CD45RO/CCR7/CD25/CD127/CD95/CD27, the CD4+ regulatory, stem cell-like memory, central memory and naive cells were sorted. Reverse transcribing all isolated RNA meant expressed TCRB transcripts were sequenced. Some clones are missing from TCRdb's copy, which holds only in-frame ones; the method was immunoSEQ multiplex PCR. The repertoire consists of almost 350,000 clones, with around 9.7% occurring once and the leading ten covering 1%. On this clone itself: Its antigen is as yet unknown.

This TCR came from a man aged 25 to 45 with type 1 diabetes. The chain joins TRBV5-1 to TRBJ2-4, with D perhaps matching TRBD1 (6 bases). The sequencing input was central memory CD4+ T cells from blood. The DNA for the CDR3 is TGCGCCAGCAGCCGTGCCTCGACAGGCGCTTCGGGGACTCAGTACTTC. Protein sequence: CASSRASTGASGTQYF.